Listed below are T cell receptor beta chains from one sample, sequenced in a study of blood T cell repertoires in COVID-19. TCRdb's table, derived via immunoSEQ multiplex PCR, lists solely in-frame clones and lacks some. In the table there are roughly 170,000 clones, approximately 80% of which are singletons. Specimen: peripheral blood. These receptor sequences come from a human donor in a cohort sampled during active COVID-19. The conserved cysteine and the conserved F or W are not part of the CDR3 here. The D gene is left open where the match is weak.

j_call: TRBJ2-7
v_call: TRBV5-1
d_call: .
cdr3_aa: ASTLGGGLRSYEQY

j_call: TRBJ1-3
v_call: TRBV5-4
d_call: .
cdr3_aa: ASSYTGLVRGNTIY

j_call: TRBJ2-7
v_call: TRBV7-2
d_call: .
cdr3_aa: ASSLDLESSYEQY

j_call: TRBJ2-7
v_call: TRBV5-1
d_call: TRBD1
cdr3_aa: ASSQTGTTYEQY

j_call: TRBJ2-6
v_call: TRBV7-2
d_call: .
cdr3_aa: ASSAQGSGANVLT

j_call: TRBJ2-3
v_call: TRBV10-3
d_call: TRBD1
cdr3_aa: AISELDRGDTQY

j_call: TRBJ2-5
v_call: TRBV6-1
d_call: TRBD2
cdr3_aa: ASSGTSGGLTQETQY

j_call: TRBJ1-5
v_call: TRBV4-2
d_call: .
cdr3_aa: ASSHNNQPQH

j_call: TRBJ2-5
v_call: TRBV29-1
d_call: TRBD2
cdr3_aa: RAGTVGGETQY

j_call: TRBJ1-4
v_call: TRBV28
d_call: .
cdr3_aa: ASSVAGGAGIWNEKLF

j_call: TRBJ2-3
v_call: TRBV5-4
d_call: .
cdr3_aa: ASSPSLGGTDTQY

j_call: TRBJ1-2
v_call: TRBV5-1
d_call: TRBD1
cdr3_aa: ASSPGQGAGYT

j_call: TRBJ2-1
v_call: TRBV2
d_call: .
cdr3_aa: ASRQTLSSYNEQF

j_call: TRBJ2-1
v_call: TRBV7-3
d_call: TRBD1
cdr3_aa: ASGPGTGWDNEQF

j_call: TRBJ2-1
v_call: TRBV30
d_call: .
cdr3_aa: AWRYSSSYNEQF

j_call: TRBJ2-3
v_call: TRBV3-1/TRBV3-2
d_call: .
cdr3_aa: ASSPRGAHTDTQY

j_call: TRBJ1-2
v_call: TRBV6-6
d_call: .
cdr3_aa: ASNPGLSYGYT

j_call: TRBJ1-1
v_call: TRBV6-6
d_call: .
cdr3_aa: ASMPHGNTEAF

j_call: TRBJ1-3
v_call: TRBV9
d_call: .
cdr3_aa: ASSVAGESGNTIY

j_call: TRBJ1-1
v_call: TRBV9
d_call: .
cdr3_aa: ASTPTGLNTEAF

j_call: TRBJ1-2
v_call: TRBV6-6
d_call: .
cdr3_aa: ASSHPQDTFYGYT

j_call: TRBJ2-7
v_call: TRBV19
d_call: TRBD1
cdr3_aa: ASSRRPGTGNEQY

j_call: TRBJ2-1
v_call: TRBV3-1/TRBV3-2
d_call: .
cdr3_aa: ASSIGRGNNEQF

j_call: TRBJ1-1
v_call: TRBV28
d_call: .
cdr3_aa: ASSRTGRRVTNTEAF

j_call: TRBJ1-3
v_call: TRBV19
d_call: TRBD1
cdr3_aa: ASSRTGVGGPGNTIY

j_call: TRBJ2-1
v_call: TRBV2
d_call: .
cdr3_aa: ASSDTHDNEQF

j_call: TRBJ1-1
v_call: TRBV6-2/TRBV6-3
d_call: .
cdr3_aa: ASSYPTDEAF

j_call: TRBJ1-2
v_call: TRBV4-1
d_call: TRBD1
cdr3_aa: ASSQDEGASVKGYT

j_call: TRBJ2-7
v_call: TRBV7-9
d_call: .
cdr3_aa: ASGKIGGGEQY

j_call: TRBJ1-1
v_call: TRBV19
d_call: .
cdr3_aa: ASSIQSSNTEAF

j_call: TRBJ2-1
v_call: TRBV11-2
d_call: .
cdr3_aa: ASSLDWSFHSYNEQF

j_call: TRBJ1-1
v_call: TRBV11-2
d_call: .
cdr3_aa: ASSPTRNPGGAF

j_call: TRBJ2-7
v_call: TRBV7-3
d_call: .
cdr3_aa: ASSLIARHEQY

j_call: TRBJ2-5
v_call: TRBV9
d_call: TRBD2
cdr3_aa: ASSVGQSGGFQETQY

j_call: TRBJ1-2
v_call: TRBV18
d_call: TRBD1
cdr3_aa: ASSLTGTGPSNYGYT

j_call: TRBJ2-5
v_call: TRBV3-1/TRBV3-2
d_call: TRBD2
cdr3_aa: ASSPPFGGGFKETQY

j_call: TRBJ1-6
v_call: TRBV6-4
d_call: TRBD1
cdr3_aa: ASSDYAGGNSPLH

j_call: TRBJ2-2
v_call: TRBV12-3/TRBV12-4
d_call: .
cdr3_aa: ASRIGGIGELF

j_call: TRBJ2-3
v_call: TRBV5-1
d_call: .
cdr3_aa: ASSKSTGTDTQY

j_call: TRBJ2-5
v_call: TRBV6-2/TRBV6-3
d_call: .
cdr3_aa: ASSLQGEETQY

j_call: TRBJ2-2
v_call: TRBV5-1
d_call: .
cdr3_aa: ASSLVQAGSGELF

j_call: TRBJ1-4
v_call: TRBV3-1/TRBV3-2
d_call: .
cdr3_aa: ASSLVGAVGEKLF

j_call: TRBJ1-1
v_call: TRBV11-1
d_call: TRBD1
cdr3_aa: ASSTGATEAF

j_call: TRBJ1-5
v_call: TRBV2
d_call: .
cdr3_aa: ASSEGGWGNQPQH

j_call: TRBJ1-1
v_call: TRBV30
d_call: .
cdr3_aa: AWITLGLAF

j_call: TRBJ1-5
v_call: TRBV6-1
d_call: .
cdr3_aa: ASSEQAYSGNQPQH

j_call: TRBJ1-5
v_call: TRBV18
d_call: .
cdr3_aa: ASSPSTGSQPQH

j_call: TRBJ1-1
v_call: TRBV5-1
d_call: TRBD1
cdr3_aa: ATKGQGRTEAF

j_call: TRBJ1-2
v_call: TRBV29-1
d_call: TRBD1
cdr3_aa: SVGDRVET

j_call: TRBJ2-2
v_call: TRBV10-3
d_call: TRBD2
cdr3_aa: AIGNSGDGTGELF

j_call: TRBJ1-1
v_call: TRBV6-1
d_call: .
cdr3_aa: ASSESWAGIEAF